The present T cell receptor (beta chain) was sequenced within a study of CD8+CD57+ T cells in acquired aplastic anemia. Study at large: Sorted CD4+ and CD8+ cells gave an average of roughly 3.5 ug of DNA. Overall study findings and caveats: A set of some 28 CD8+ CDR3 sequences was shared between patients and controls, and these sequences appeared highly expressed in patients.

Genomic DNA, serving as template, underwent TCR beta VDJ and CDR3 profiling. TCRdb re-derived calls from the reads in MiXCR, one entry per CDR3 protein. The top ten clones hold 35% to 55% of a sample with 200,000 or so distinct CDR3 sequences, around 65% of them seen once. This clonotype was counted at least ten times. Antigen specificity is unknown. The sequence was collected from a human donor with severe aplastic anemia or a healthy control (not recorded which). What was sequenced was sorted CD4+, CD8+, or CD8+CD57+ T cells (not recorded which) from PBMCs.

The CDR3 DNA is TGTGCCAGCAGCCCTAGCGGGGGGGCCAATGAGCAGTTCTTC. It yields the protein CASSPSGGANEQFF. V is TRBV6-4 and J is TRBJ2-1, with 12 bases identical to TRBD2. The CDR3 is 14 amino acids. Germline V gene data show CDR1 as MRHNA and CDR2 as SNTAGT. V trimming: 6 bases; J trimming: 6 bases; junction bases outside the gene matches: 3.